A few counts support the clone carrying this T cell receptor (beta chain). Its antigen is still unknown. This entry is derived from a study of identical twins. Broader study findings: The study reached conclusions through statistical analysis that was cross-sectional, not following the same donors.

Through template switching, a universal primer site was introduced, and the cDNA contained unique molecular identifiers. Using its own MiXCR run on the 5' RACE reads, TCRdb lists one record per CDR3 protein. Of around 480,000 distinct CDR3 sequences in the sample, roughly an eighth were seen once. Germline V CDR1 and CDR2: DFQATT, SNEGSKA (reference sequence). V lost 2 bases and J lost 5, with 15 bases in between. The CDR3 is 14 residues long. A further study also used this sample, focusing on yellow fever vaccine responses in identical twins.

This chain connects TRBV20-1 to TRBJ2-5; no clear D. The source material was CD4+ T cells sorted from blood. This clonotype originated in a woman younger than 30 in good health. As DNA, the CDR3 is TGCAGTGCTAGATCGGGCGGCGCCGCGGAGACCCAGTACTTC. Its protein is CSARSGGAAETQYF.